Below, 5 T cell receptor beta chains from the same sample are listed, as sequenced in a study of CD8 T cells in ankylosing spondylitis. TCRdb processed the 5' RACE reads anew with MiXCR; each CDR3 protein has one entry. The data contain more than 100,000 distinct CDR3 sequences, over 9.5% of them singletons. The sequenced sample was blood, either unsorted or a sorted T cell fraction (not recorded which). These receptors all come from a female donor with ankylosing spondylitis or in good health (not recorded which).

This clonotype was recorded at least ten times. The V call is TRBV15, the J call TRBJ2-5; 8 bases line up with TRBD1. J gave up 4 bases and V 1 base, and 5 bases lay outside the gene matches. Germline-derived CDR1 and CDR2 are LNHNV and YYDKDF (reference sequence). The CDR3 sequence is 15 residues long. CDR3 in amino acids: CATSRVTGDRETQYF. The CDR3 coding sequence is TGTGCCACCAGCAGAGTGACAGGGGATCGAGAGACCCAGTACTTC.

The table lists this clonotype with a few counts. The chain uses TRBV20-1 and TRBJ2-1; 9 bases agree with TRBD2. The J segment lost 3 bases and the V segment lost 5 bases, leaving 8 bases of the junction unmatched. The CDR3 has 15 residues. The germline CDR1 and CDR2 sequences are DFQATT and SNEGSKA (reference sequence). CDR3 in DNA: TGCAGTGCTGTCCCCGGGACTAGCTACTACAATGAGCAGTTCTTC. It codes for CSAVPGTSYYNEQFF.

This clonotype was seen at least ten times. The chain couples TRBV19 to TRBJ2-1; D not certain. Germline V gene sequence: CDR1 LNHDA, CDR2 SQIVND (reference sequence). CDR3 length: 12 amino acids. Trimming took off 5 bases at V and 5 bases at J, with 7 bases between the two ends. The CDR3 bases are TGTGCCAGTAGTTGGCAACACAATGAGCAGTTCTTC. It codes for CASSWQHNEQFF. The complete variable domain, with remaining parts taken from reference TRBV19 and TRBJ2-1, reads DGGITQSPKYLFRKEGQNVTLSCEQNLNHDAMYWYRQDPGQGLRLIYYSQIVNDFQKGDIAEGYSVSREKKESFPLTVTSAQKNPTAFYLCASSWQHNEQFFGPGTRLTVL.

This clonotype has only a few counts. The rearrangement links TRBV6-5 to TRBJ1-2; TRBD1 matches at 8 bases. The CDR3 has 15 residues. Germline CDR1 reads MNHEY; CDR2 reads SVGAGI. Germline trimming cut 0 bases from V and 8 bases from J; bases unmatched to any gene: 8. In DNA form, the CDR3 reads TGTGCCAGCAGTTACTCCTCAGGACAGGGCTTGGGCTACACCTTC. Protein: CASSYSSGQGLGYTF.

This clonotype was picked up many times. This sequence joins TRBV5-1 and TRBJ1-4, with 9 bases lining up with TRBD1. The J segment lost 6 bases and the V segment lost 3 bases, leaving 3 bases of the junction unmatched. Germline V CDR1 and CDR2: SGHRS, YFSETQ. The CDR3 has 14 amino acids. The CDR3, as DNA: TGCGCCAGCAGCTGGGGACAGGGCGATGAAAAACTGTTTTTT. As protein: CASSWGQGDEKLFF. Based on the CDR3 plus reference TRBV5-1 and TRBJ1-4, the full variable domain is KAGVTQTPRYLIKTRGQQVTLSCSPISGHRSVSWYQQTPGQGLQFLFEYFSETQRNKGNFPGRFSGRQFSNSRSEMNVSTLELGDSALYLCASSWGQGDEKLFFGSGTQLSVL.